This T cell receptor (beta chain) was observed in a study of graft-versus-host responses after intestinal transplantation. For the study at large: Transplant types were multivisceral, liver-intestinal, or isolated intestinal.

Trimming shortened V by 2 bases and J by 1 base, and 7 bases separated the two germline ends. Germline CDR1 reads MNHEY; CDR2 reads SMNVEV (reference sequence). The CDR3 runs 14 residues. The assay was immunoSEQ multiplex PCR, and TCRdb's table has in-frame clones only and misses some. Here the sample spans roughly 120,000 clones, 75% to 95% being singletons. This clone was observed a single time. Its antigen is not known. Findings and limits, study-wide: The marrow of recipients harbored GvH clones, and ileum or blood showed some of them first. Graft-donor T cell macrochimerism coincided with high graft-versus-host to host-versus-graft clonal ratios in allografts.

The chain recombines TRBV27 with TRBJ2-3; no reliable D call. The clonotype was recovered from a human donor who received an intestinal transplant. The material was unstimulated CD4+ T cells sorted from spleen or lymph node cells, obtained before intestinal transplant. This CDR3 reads CASSLVEGTDTQYF. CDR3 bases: TGTGCCAGCAGTTTAGTAGAGGGCACAGATACGCAGTATTTT.